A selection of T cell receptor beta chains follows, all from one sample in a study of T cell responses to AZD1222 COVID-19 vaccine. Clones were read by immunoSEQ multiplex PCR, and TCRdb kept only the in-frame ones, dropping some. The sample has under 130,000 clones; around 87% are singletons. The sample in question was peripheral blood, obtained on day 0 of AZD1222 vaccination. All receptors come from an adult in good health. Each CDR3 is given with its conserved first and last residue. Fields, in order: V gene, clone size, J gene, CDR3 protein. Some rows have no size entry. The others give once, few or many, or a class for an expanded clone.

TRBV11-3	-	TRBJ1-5	CASSNGGNQPQHF
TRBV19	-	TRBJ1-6	CASSRTATNSPLHF
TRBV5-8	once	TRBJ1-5	CASSLLTTGSDQPQHF
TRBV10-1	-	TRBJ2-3	CASSPGGPDTQYF
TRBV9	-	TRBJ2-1	CASSVVSRGGANEQFF
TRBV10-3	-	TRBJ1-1	CAISEMGQGTEAFF
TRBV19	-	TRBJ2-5	CASSIGGSQETQYF
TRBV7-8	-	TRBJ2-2	CASSYPPRQRDTGELFF
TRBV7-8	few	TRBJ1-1	CASSLEDRAWGLDTEAFF
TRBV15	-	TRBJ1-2	CATSRPTHAKGYTF
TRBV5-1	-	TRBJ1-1	CASSPGQGGTEAFF
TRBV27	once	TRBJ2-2	CASRGRANTGELFF
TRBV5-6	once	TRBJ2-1	CASSLAGWEQFF
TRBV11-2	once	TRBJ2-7	CASSFGGTGQIYEQYF
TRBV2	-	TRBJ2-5	CASSESGAFQETQYF
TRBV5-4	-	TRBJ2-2	CASSFRQGTAGELFF
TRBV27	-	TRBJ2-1	CASTRGGYNEQFF
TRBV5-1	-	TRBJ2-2	CASTPGHSNTGELFF
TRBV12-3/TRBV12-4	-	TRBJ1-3	CASSLGENTIYF
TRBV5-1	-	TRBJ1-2	CASSSGGSYGYTF
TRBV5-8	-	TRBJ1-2	CASSAGRKSGYTF
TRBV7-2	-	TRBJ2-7	CASSFYGAPSYEQYF
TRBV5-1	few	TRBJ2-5	CASSLDGQGKIETQYF
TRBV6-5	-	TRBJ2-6	CASRPFSSGANVLTF
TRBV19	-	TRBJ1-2	CASSITGGYTF
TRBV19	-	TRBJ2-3	CASGVGLGENTQYF
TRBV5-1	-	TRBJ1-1	CASGPGASTEAFF
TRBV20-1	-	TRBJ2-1	CSASHHGGSYNEQFF
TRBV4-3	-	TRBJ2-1	CASSQEPAYNEQFF
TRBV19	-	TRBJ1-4	CASSYRGVNEKLFF
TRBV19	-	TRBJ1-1	CASSMTANTEAFF
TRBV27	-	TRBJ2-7	CASSPLQGGEQYF
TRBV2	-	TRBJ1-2	CASSPRNYGYTF
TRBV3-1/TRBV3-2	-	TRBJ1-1	CASSQGGAMNTEAFF
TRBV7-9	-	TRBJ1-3	CASSSVTGEAGNTIYF
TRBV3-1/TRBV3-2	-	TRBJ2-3	CASSRDSSTDTQYF
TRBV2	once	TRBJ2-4	CASSEYLVKNIQYF
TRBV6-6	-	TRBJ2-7	CASRPGTASYEQYF
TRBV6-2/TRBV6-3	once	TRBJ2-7	CASSYLSGVSYEQYF
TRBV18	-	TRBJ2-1	CASSPAGTGNNEQFF
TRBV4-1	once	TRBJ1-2	CASSQVQGQGYGYTF
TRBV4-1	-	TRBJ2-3	CASSTPGFADTQYF
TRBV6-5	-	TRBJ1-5	CASSYGGSPQPQHF
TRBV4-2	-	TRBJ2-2	CASSQSPGSRRGTGELFF
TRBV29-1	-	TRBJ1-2	CSAEIATGTTF
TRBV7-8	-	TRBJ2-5	CASSPGRVGGTQYF
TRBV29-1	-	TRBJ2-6	CSVPSWKGTGANVLTF
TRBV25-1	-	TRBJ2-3	CASSDIQGGGTDTQYF
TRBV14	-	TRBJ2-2	CASSQELGNTGELFF
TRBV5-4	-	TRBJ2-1	CASSLTPKVWEQFF
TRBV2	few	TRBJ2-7	CASSQGIAPYEQYF
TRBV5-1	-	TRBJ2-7	CASSFGGGYEQYF
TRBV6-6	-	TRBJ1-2	CASKPPGQGLNYGYTF